This T cell receptor (beta chain) is drawn from a study of T cell responses to AZD1222 COVID-19 vaccine. The protocol was immunoSEQ multiplex PCR, while the TCRdb copy is restricted to in-frame clones and leaves out a portion. The repertoire includes some 170,000 clones, approximately 91% of them detected once, and roughly 1.7% sits in the top ten. The CDR3 runs 15 residues. The V end was cut by 1 base, the J end by 7 bases, with 11 bases between. The germline V gene has CDR1 MDHEN and CDR2 SYDVKM. The starting material was peripheral blood, obtained 28 days after the second AZD1222 dose. The V gene is TRBV28, the J gene TRBJ1-6; D remains ambiguous. This clonotype was obtained from an adult who received the AZD1222 COVID-19 vaccine. This chain's CDR3 is CASSLYPRRNSPLHF. The CDR3 DNA follows: TGTGCCAGCAGTTTATATCCGAGACGAAATTCACCCCTCCACTTT.